Presented here are 25 T cell receptor beta chains from one specimen sequenced in a study of tissue T cells after allogeneic stem cell transplantation. Repertoires were generated with immunoSEQ multiplex PCR, while TCRdb's copy carries only in-frame clones and drops some. The data show approximately 4,500 clones, 45% seen once. Stated time point: mouse harvest day 14 after allogeneic transplant. Each mouse received 10^7 T-cell-depleted marrow cells plus 10^6 splenic CD5+ T cells by tail vein. The material sequenced was gut tissue. All receptors come from a female BALB/c mouse given C57BL/6 T cells with graft-versus-host disease after an allogeneic hematopoietic cell transplant.

Note on this clone: Gene names and germline refer to mouse. Sequencing ends 1 residue short of the CDR3 end; the germline J gene provides the rest. The chain combines TRBV13-2 with TRBJ2-5; unclear D gene. CDR3 length: 13 amino acids. V lost 3 bases to trimming and J lost 5 bases, with 10 bases between them. Germline values: CDR1 NNHNN, CDR2 SYGAGS (reference sequence). The CDR3 bases that were read are TGTGCCAGCGGTGGAGGGCGCGGAGACACCCAGTAC. It encodes CASGGGRGDTQY. The CDR3, in full, reads CASGGGRGDTQYF.

A remark on this clone: The gene symbols are mouse symbols. Sequencing ends 1 residue short of the CDR3 end; the germline J gene provides the rest. V is TRBV26 and J is TRBJ1-3; D possibly corresponds to TRBD1 (5 bases). V was trimmed by 2 bases and J by 0 bases, leaving 8 bases between them. There are 15 residues in the CDR3. Germline lookup yields CDR1 KGHPV and CDR2 FQNQEV (reference sequence). The CDR3 is CASSLDSNSGNTLYF. CDR3 DNA, as far as it was read: TGTGCCAGCAGTCTGGACAGTAATTCTGGAAATACGCTCTAT. Supplemented by reference TRBV26 and TRBJ1-3, the full variable domain reads NSKVIQTPRYLVKGQGQKAKMRCIPEKGHPVVFWYQQNKNNEFKFLINFQNQEVLQQIDMTEKRFSAECPSNSPCSLEIQSSEAGDSALYLCASSLDSNSGNTLYFGEGSRLIVV.

This clone was observed a few times. All gene names here are mouse names. The observed sequence ends 1 residue before the CDR3 terminus, with the missing tail filled in from the germline J gene. This sequence joins TRBV26 and TRBJ2-2, with D perhaps given as TRBD1 or TRBD2 (5 bases each). V dropped 6 bases and J dropped 4 bases, with 9 bases sitting between them. The CDR3 contains 13 residues. Germline V CDR1 and CDR2: KGHPV, FQNQEV (reference sequence). CDR3 residues: CASSGAGTGQLYF. The CDR3 bases that were read are TGTGCCAGCAGCGGGGCGGGCACCGGGCAGCTCTAC.

Worth noting for this clone: The gene symbols are mouse symbols. The read terminates 1 residue before the CDR3 end, so the remaining end is supplied by the germline J gene. The V call is TRBV31, the J call TRBJ2-5; D is undetermined. Germline CDR1 GKSSPN, CDR2 SITVG. V was clipped by 3 bases and J by 6 bases, with 13 bases between them. This CDR3 is 13 amino acids long. The DNA read from the CDR3 is TGTGCCTGGAGCCCGGCGGGTCCGGACACCCAGTAC. Protein: CAWSPAGPDTQY. The whole CDR3 reads CAWSPAGPDTQYF.

As regards this clone: Germline and genes: mouse. The sequence runs out 1 residue before the end of the CDR3; the remainder is reconstructed from the germline J gene. V usage is TRBV26 and J usage is TRBJ2-1; 10 bases fit TRBD2. Trimming removed 4 bases from V and 2 bases from J; junction bases left unmatched: 2. Germline assignment: CDR1 KGHPV and CDR2 FQNQEV (reference sequence). The CDR3 has 15 amino acids. CDR3 region: CASSPTGGDYAEQFF. The sequenced part of the CDR3 DNA is TGTGCCAGCAGTCCCACTGGGGGGGACTATGCTGAGCAGTTC.

About this clone: All gene names here are mouse names. The CDR3 end falls 1 residue outside the read, so it is completed with the germline J gene. V usage is TRBV26 and J usage is TRBJ1-4; D is ambiguous. CDR3 length: 14 residues. Germline V gene data show CDR1 as KGHPV and CDR2 as FQNQEV (reference sequence). V lost 4 bases and J lost 0, with 6 bases in between. CDR3: CASSHGISNERLFF. CDR3 bases read: TGTGCCAGCAGTCACGGAATTTCCAACGAAAGATTATTT.

This clone was detected a few times. All gene names here are mouse names. Read data end 1 residue before the CDR3 end; the end is taken from the germline J gene. The genes are TRBV26 and TRBJ2-1; D not resolved. CDR3 size: 13 residues. Trimming stripped 6 bases from V and 1 base from J, with 7 bases between. Germline values: CDR1 KGHPV, CDR2 FQNQEV (reference sequence). The CDR3 loop is CASRGLNYAEQFF. The CDR3 bases that were read are TGTGCCAGCAGGGGGTTAAACTATGCTGAGCAGTTC.

In the case of this clone: Genes and germline are mouse. The read stops 1 residue short of the end of the CDR3; the missing end is completed from the germline J gene. The V and J genes are TRBV5 and TRBJ1-1; 8 bases match TRBD1. V lost 4 bases, J lost 0 bases, and 1 base stayed unmatched. This CDR3 spans 14 amino acids. Germline assignment: CDR1 LGHNA and CDR2 YNLKQL (reference sequence). CDR3 DNA, as far as it was read: TGTGCCAGCAGCCCGGGACAGGCAAACACAGAAGTCTTC. It codes for CASSPGQANTEVF. The full-length CDR3 reads as CASSPGQANTEVFF.

With regard to this clone: Mouse gene names apply. The sequenced fragment ends 1 residue before the CDR3 boundary, so the rest is inferred from the germline J gene. The gene calls are TRBV26 and TRBJ2-2; D is uncertain. Between the trimmed V and J ends, which lost 0 bases and 3 bases, there was a span of 2 bases. The CDR3 spans 13 residues. Germline CDR1 KGHPV, CDR2 FQNQEV (reference sequence). The CDR3 is CASSLSDTGQLYF. The CDR3 DNA, read in part, is TGTGCCAGCAGTCTGTCAGACACCGGGCAGCTCTAC.

This clone was seen only a few times. Genes and germline come from the mouse. The CDR3 goes on 1 residue after the read ends, and that part is filled in from the germline J gene. This sequence joins TRBV26 and TRBJ1-4, with 8 bases aligning to TRBD1. The CDR3 length is 14 residues. Trimming removed 2 bases from V and 4 bases from J; junction bases left unmatched: 0. Per germline, CDR1 KGHPV and CDR2 FQNQEV (reference sequence). Incomplete CDR3 DNA: TGTGCCAGCAGTCTGGGACAGGGCAACGAAAGATTATTT. It is translated as CASSLGQGNERLF. The whole CDR3 sequence is CASSLGQGNERLFF.

With regard to this clone: Mouse gene names apply. The observed sequence ends 1 residue before the CDR3 terminus, with the missing tail filled in from the germline J gene. This chain uses TRBV26 with TRBJ1-6; D gene uncertain. TRBJ1-6 is labeled an ORF, and its function is uncertain. The CDR3 runs 13 residues. Germline V gives CDR1 KGHPV, CDR2 FQNQEV (reference sequence). V dropped 1 base and J dropped 5 bases, with 3 bases sitting between them. Incomplete CDR3 DNA: TGTGCCAGCAGTCTGTGGGATAATTCGCCCCTCTAC. It yields the protein CASSLWDNSPLY. From start to end, the CDR3 is CASSLWDNSPLYF.

Details on this clone: Gene names denote mouse genes. The CDR3 end is not reached by the read, which stops 1 residue before it; the germline J gene fills it in. This sequence joins TRBV26 and TRBJ2-2; D is possibly TRBD1 (6 bases). Germline V lookup: CDR1 KGHPV, CDR2 FQNQEV (reference sequence). V was cut by 2 bases and J by 2 bases, with 9 bases left in between. This CDR3 has 15 amino acids. Incomplete CDR3 DNA: TGTGCCAGCAGTCTGAGCAGGGGCAACACCGGGCAGCTCTAC. Amino acids: CASSLSRGNTGQLY. The complete CDR3 protein is CASSLSRGNTGQLYF.

About this clone: The gene names here belong to mouse. The CDR3 end falls 1 residue outside the read, so it is completed with the germline J gene. The chain recombines TRBV5 with TRBJ2-5; either TRBD1 or TRBD2 may supply D (5 bases each). Germline V lookup: CDR1 LGHNA, CDR2 YNLKQL (reference sequence). Trimming pared 0 bases from V and 2 bases from J, leaving 9 bases between. The CDR3 loop spans 15 amino acids. The chain's CDR3 is CASSQDRGSQDTQYF. The sequenced CDR3 bases are TGTGCCAGCAGCCAAGATCGGGGGTCCCAAGACACCCAGTAC.

A remark on this clone: Gene names denote mouse genes. The CDR3 end falls 1 residue outside the read, so it is completed with the germline J gene. The gene calls are TRBV31 and TRBJ2-7; D is possibly TRBD2 (6 bases). This CDR3 contains 13 residues. Trimming pared 0 bases from V and 4 bases from J, leaving 10 bases between. From germline, CDR1 is GKSSPN and CDR2 SITVG. The sequenced CDR3 bases are TGTGCCTGGAGTCTACCTGGGACTTATGAACAGTAC. Translation: CAWSLPGTYEQY. The CDR3 in its entirety is CAWSLPGTYEQYF.

In regard to this clone: A far larger clone is only one base removed, so a read error is likely. Genes here carry mouse names. The observed sequence ends 1 residue before the CDR3 terminus, with the missing tail filled in from the germline J gene. The chain recombines TRBV26 with TRBJ2-7; 8 bases line up with TRBD2. Germline CDR1 KGHPV, CDR2 FQNQEV (reference sequence). The length of the CDR3 is 13 residues. The DNA read from the CDR3 is TGTGCCCGCAGTCTGTCTGGGGGGAGAGAACAGTAC. This codes for CARSLSGGREQY. The CDR3 in full is CARSLSGGREQYF.

With respect to this clone: The germline and genes are mouse ones. The read is 1 residue too short to cover the CDR3 end, so that end is filled in from the germline J gene. V gene TRBV3 combines with J gene TRBJ2-2; D gene unclear. The CDR3 runs 14 residues. V was trimmed by 2 bases and J by 1 base, leaving 5 bases between them. Germline CDR1 SNHLY, CDR2 FYNGKV (reference sequence). The covered CDR3 bases are TGTGCCAGCAGCTTAACCAGAAACACCGGGCAGCTCTAC. Translated, it gives CASSLTRNTGQLY. The CDR3 as a whole reads CASSLTRNTGQLYF.

This clone was picked up one time. The germline and genes are mouse ones. The sequenced fragment ends 1 residue before the CDR3 boundary, so the rest is inferred from the germline J gene. V and J are TRBV12-1 and TRBJ2-4; D remains unclear. The CDR3 spans 14 residues. Trimming took 4 bases from V and 0 from J, leaving 10 bases between them. Germline loops: CDR1 SGHSN, CDR2 HYEKVE. CDR3 bases read: TGTGCCAGCTCCCCAACAGTCAGTCAAAACACCTTGTAC. As protein: CASSPTVSQNTLY. The CDR3 reads in full as CASSPTVSQNTLYF.

This clone was counted only a few times. Gene and germline names: mouse. The CDR3 end lies 1 residue beyond the end of the read and is filled in from the germline J gene. V gene TRBV12-2 combines with J gene TRBJ2-1; 7 bases are shared with TRBD1. V was clipped by 4 bases and J by 3 bases; unmatched bases: 5. Germline values: CDR1 SGHLS, CDR2 HYDKME. This CDR3 has 14 amino acids. CDR3 DNA, as far as it was read: TGTGCCAGCTCCTCGACAGGGCGCTATGCTGAGCAGTTC. Translated: CASSSTGRYAEQF. The whole CDR3 sequence is CASSSTGRYAEQFF.

With regard to this clone: The genes and germline here are from mouse. Coverage ceases 1 residue before the CDR3 finishes, and the germline J gene fills in the end. The J gene is TRBJ2-7, the V gene TRBV26; 8 bases map to TRBD2. V shed 3 bases and J 7 bases; nucleotides not matched to a gene: 5. CDR3 length: 13 amino acids. Germline CDR1 reads KGHPV; CDR2 reads FQNQEV (reference sequence). CDR3 sequence reads: CASSLWGGGEQYF. Partial CDR3 DNA: TGTGCCAGCAGTCTATGGGGGGGAGGCGAACAGTAC. Combining the CDR3 with reference TRBV26 and TRBJ2-7 gives the whole variable domain NSKVIQTPRYLVKGQGQKAKMRCIPEKGHPVVFWYQQNKNNEFKFLINFQNQEVLQQIDMTEKRFSAECPSNSPCSLEIQSSEAGDSALYLCASSLWGGGEQYFGPGTRLTVL.

In the case of this clone: At one boundary the junction diverges from the germline segment, which might be a read error. Genes and germline are mouse. The CDR3 end falls 1 residue outside the read, so it is completed with the germline J gene. The rearrangement uses TRBV13-3 and TRBJ2-7; tentatively, D is TRBD1 (6 bases). Germline CDR1 and CDR2: NNHDY and SYVADS. This CDR3 contains 11 residues. CDR3 loop: CATAGVYAQYF. The DNA read from the CDR3 is TGTGCCACAGCAGGGGTTTATGCACAGTAC.

With respect to this clone: The gene names given are mouse names. The CDR3 end falls 1 residue outside the read, so it is completed with the germline J gene. The chain is built from TRBV12-1 and TRBJ1-1; D not certain. This CDR3 comprises 13 residues. Germline values: CDR1 SGHSN, CDR2 HYEKVE. With 0 bases removed from V and 0 bases from J, the gap between germline ends came to 4 bases. The CDR3 reads CASSLQSNTEVFF. CDR3 bases read: TGTGCCAGCTCTCTCCAATCAAACACAGAAGTCTTC.

This clone was seen a handful of times. The listed genes are named as in mouse. The CDR3 loop reads CASSLRSAETLYF. The part of the CDR3 DNA that was read is TGTGCCAGCAGTCTGCGGAGTGCAGAAACGCTGTAT. The chain has TRBV26 and TRBJ2-3; D is uncertain. The read finishes 1 residue shy of the CDR3 end, and the germline J gene is used to complete it. Germline CDR1 is KGHPV and CDR2 is FQNQEV (reference sequence). The CDR3 has 13 amino acids. Trimming removed 2 bases from V and 0 bases from J, with 3 bases in between.

This clone was detected only once. Mouse germline and gene names are used. The read is 1 residue too short to cover the CDR3 end, so that end is filled in from the germline J gene. The rearrangement uses TRBV24 and TRBJ1-4, with D possibly TRBD1 on 6 matching bases. V lost 4 bases to trimming and J lost 4 bases, with 10 bases between them. This CDR3 is 14 amino acids long. Germline CDR1 KGHTA, CDR2 FRNEEI. The sequenced part of the CDR3 DNA is TGTGCCAGCAGTCCCTGGACAGACAACGAAAGATTATTT. It codes for CASSPWTDNERLF. The CDR3 reads in full as CASSPWTDNERLFF.

On this clone: A read error may be the cause here, since a much bigger clone is one base away. The genes are named according to mouse. The CDR3 is cut off 1 residue early in the read; its end comes from the germline J gene. The same CDR3 also results from other DNA sequences found in this sample. This rearrangement joins TRBV26 to TRBJ2-7; D ambiguous. In germline, CDR1 is KGHPV, CDR2 FQNQEV (reference sequence). There are 11 residues in the CDR3. The V gene lost 0 bases and the J gene lost 4 bases, with 1 base spanning the gap. The sequenced part of the CDR3 DNA is TGTGCCAGCAGTCTGTCTTATGAACAGTAC. Protein product: CASSLSYEQY. The entire CDR3 protein is CASSLSYEQYF.

This clone was counted a single time. Gene names are mouse gene names. The sequence runs out 1 residue before the end of the CDR3; the remainder is reconstructed from the germline J gene. J is TRBJ2-5 and V is TRBV4, with TRBD2 matching 8 bases. V trimming: 3 bases; J trimming: 2 bases; junction bases outside the gene matches: 1. Per the germline V gene, CDR1 is LGHDT and CDR2 is YNNKQL (reference sequence). The CDR3 has 14 residues. CDR3 protein: CASSYDWGQDTQYF. The covered CDR3 bases are TGTGCCAGCAGCTACGACTGGGGCCAAGACACCCAGTAC.